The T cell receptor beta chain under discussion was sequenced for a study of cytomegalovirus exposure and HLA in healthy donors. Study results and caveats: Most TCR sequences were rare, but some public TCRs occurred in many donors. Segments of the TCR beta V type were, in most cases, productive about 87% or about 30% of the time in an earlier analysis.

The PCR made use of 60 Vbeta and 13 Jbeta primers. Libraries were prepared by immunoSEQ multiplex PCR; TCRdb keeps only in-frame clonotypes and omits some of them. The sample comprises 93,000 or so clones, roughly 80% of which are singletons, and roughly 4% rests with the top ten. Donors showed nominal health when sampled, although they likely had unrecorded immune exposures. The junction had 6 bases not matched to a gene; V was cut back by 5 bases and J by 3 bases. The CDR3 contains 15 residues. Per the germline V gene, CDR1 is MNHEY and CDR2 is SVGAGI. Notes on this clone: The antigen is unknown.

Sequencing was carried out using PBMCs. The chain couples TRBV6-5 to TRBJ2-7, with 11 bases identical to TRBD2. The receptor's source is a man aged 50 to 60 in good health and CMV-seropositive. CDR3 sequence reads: CASSRGTSGYYEQYF. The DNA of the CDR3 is TGTGCCAGCAGTCGGGGGACTAGCGGATACTACGAGCAGTACTTC.